The clone carrying this T cell receptor beta chain was detected a few times. The antigen is undetermined. Losses at the gene ends were 3 bases for V and 2 bases for J; bases not matched to a gene: 8. The CDR3 sequence is 16 residues long. Germline V gives CDR1 KGHDR, CDR2 SFDVKD. The source of the sample is a study of vaccination and CD4 T cells after COVID-19. Cultured CD4+ T-cell DNA underwent Oncomine TCR Beta short-read sequencing. Each CDR3 protein is one row after TCRdb ran MiXCR on the PCR reads. The sample comprises about 12,000 distinct CDR3 sequences, 20% to 25% of which are singletons, and roughly 14% rests with the top ten. Treatment defined: approximately 10-day PBMC culture with coronavirus spike peptide pools or control peptides (ViraFEST assay).

The source of this sequence is a human donor who received a COVID-19 vaccine. The rearrangement joins TRBV24-1 to TRBJ2-5, with 7 bases lining up with TRBD1. The source was CD4+ T cells from blood, cultured in vitro, collected before SARS-CoV-2 vaccination. The CDR3 is CATSDHRDSSQETQYF. The CDR3 DNA reads TGTGCCACCAGTGATCACCGGGACAGCTCACAAGAGACCCAGTACTTC.